This T cell receptor beta chain stems from a study of cytomegalovirus exposure and HLA in healthy donors. The wider study: Genotyping of roughly 400 donors showed that 80% to 85% belonged to the Caucasian-associated ancestry cluster.

About this clone itself: What it recognizes is unknown.

The PCR made use of 60 Vbeta and 13 Jbeta primers. Generated by immunoSEQ multiplex PCR, the TCRdb table keeps only in-frame clones and is missing some. The sample consists of approximately 200,000 clones, 79% of them appearing once. Germline V gene data show CDR1 as SGDLS and CDR2 as YYNGEE. CDR3 length equals 14 residues. V was shortened by 0 bases and J by 8 bases, with 14 bases between the two germline ends. The study, taken as a whole, reports: Diagnosis of cytomegalovirus status made by the classifier reportedly showed high specificity and sensitivity. When presence/absence was analysed, sequencing depth was taken to be roughly uniform across donors. No immune exposure information besides CMV serostatus was available.

The V call is TRBV9, the J call TRBJ1-2; weak D call: TRBD1 (6 bases). The sequence came from a girl between 5 and 17 years old in good health and CMV-seropositive. Sequenced material: PBMCs. CDR3 residues: CASSVGNRVEGYTF. The CDR3 bases are TGTGCCAGCAGCGTAGGGAACAGGGTGGAAGGCTACACCTTC.